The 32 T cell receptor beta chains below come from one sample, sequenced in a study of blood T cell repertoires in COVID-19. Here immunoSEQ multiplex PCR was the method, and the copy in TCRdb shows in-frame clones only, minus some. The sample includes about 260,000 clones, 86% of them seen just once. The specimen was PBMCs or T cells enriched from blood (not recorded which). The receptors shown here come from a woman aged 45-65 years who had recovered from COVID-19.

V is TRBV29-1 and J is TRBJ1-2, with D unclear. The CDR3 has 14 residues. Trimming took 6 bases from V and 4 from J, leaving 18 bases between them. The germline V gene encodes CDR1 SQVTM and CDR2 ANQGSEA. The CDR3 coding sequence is TGCAGCGTCCCCCTGGAGGGCCTTGGCTATGGCTACACCTTC. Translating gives CSVPLEGLGYGYTF.

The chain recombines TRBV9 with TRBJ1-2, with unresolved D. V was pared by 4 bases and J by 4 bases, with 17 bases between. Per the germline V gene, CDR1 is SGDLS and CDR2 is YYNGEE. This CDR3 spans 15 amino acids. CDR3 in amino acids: CASSPRGSPFYGYTF. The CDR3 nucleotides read TGTGCCAGCAGCCCAAGAGGGTCACCTTTCTATGGCTACACCTTC.

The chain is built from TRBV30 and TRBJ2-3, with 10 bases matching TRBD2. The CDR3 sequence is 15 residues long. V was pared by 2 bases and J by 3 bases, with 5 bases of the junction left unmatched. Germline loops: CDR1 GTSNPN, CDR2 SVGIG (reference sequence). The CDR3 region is CAWSSAGGRTDTQYF. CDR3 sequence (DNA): TGTGCCTGGAGTTCAGCGGGAGGGCGGACAGATACGCAGTATTTT.

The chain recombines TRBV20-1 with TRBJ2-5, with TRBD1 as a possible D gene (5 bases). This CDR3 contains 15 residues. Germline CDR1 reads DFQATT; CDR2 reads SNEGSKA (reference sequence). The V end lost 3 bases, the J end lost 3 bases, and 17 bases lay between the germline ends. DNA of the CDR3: TGCAGTGCTAGTAGCTGGGCAGGGCCCAAAGAGACCCAGTACTTC. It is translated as CSASSWAGPKETQYF.

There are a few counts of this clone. The CDR3 region is CAFAGESSYNSPLHF. The CDR3 DNA sequence: TGTGCCTTCGCAGGGGAGAGCTCCTATAATTCACCCCTCCACTTT. This chain uses TRBV30 with TRBJ1-6; the D gene is possibly TRBD1 (6 bases). The CDR3 covers 15 residues. Germline V lookup: CDR1 GTSNPN, CDR2 SVGIG (reference sequence). Trimming stripped 7 bases from V and 0 bases from J, with 13 bases between.

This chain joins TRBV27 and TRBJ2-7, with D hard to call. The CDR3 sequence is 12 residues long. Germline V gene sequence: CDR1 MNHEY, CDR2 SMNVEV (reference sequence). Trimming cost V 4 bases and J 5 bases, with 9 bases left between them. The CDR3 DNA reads TGTGCCAGCAGTTCCCACACCGACGAGCAGTACTTC. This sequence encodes CASSSHTDEQYF.

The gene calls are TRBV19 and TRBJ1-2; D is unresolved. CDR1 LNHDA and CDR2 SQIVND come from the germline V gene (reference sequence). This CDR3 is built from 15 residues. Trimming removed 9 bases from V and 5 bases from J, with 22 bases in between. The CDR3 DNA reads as TGTGCCAGCAATAAAGAAGGAGGGTTTGAGTATGGCTACACCTTC. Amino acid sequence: CASNKEGGFEYGYTF.

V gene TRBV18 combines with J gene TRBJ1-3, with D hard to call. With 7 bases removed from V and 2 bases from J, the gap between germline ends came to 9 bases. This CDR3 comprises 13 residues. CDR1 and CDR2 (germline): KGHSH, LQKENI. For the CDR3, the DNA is TGTGCCAGCTATCGAGAAACTGGAAACACCATATATTTT. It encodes CASYRETGNTIYF.

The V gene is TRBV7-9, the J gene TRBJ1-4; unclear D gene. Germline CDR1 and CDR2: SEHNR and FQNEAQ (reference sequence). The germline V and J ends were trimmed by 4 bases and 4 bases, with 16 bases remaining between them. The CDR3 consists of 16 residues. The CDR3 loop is CASSSPEGSFNEKLFF. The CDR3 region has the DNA TGTGCCAGCAGCTCACCGGAGGGCAGCTTTAATGAAAAACTGTTTTTT.

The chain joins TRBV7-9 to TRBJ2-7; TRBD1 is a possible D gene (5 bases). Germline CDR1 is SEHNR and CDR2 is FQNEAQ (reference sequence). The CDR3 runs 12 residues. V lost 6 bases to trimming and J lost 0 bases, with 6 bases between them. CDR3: CASSQGSYEQYF. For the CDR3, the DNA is TGTGCCAGCAGTCAGGGCTCCTACGAGCAGTACTTC.

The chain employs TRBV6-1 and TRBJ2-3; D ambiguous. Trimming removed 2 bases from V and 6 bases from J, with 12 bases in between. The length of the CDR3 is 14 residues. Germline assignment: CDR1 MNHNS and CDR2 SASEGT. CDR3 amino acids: CASSESVAQDTQYF. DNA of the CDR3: TGTGCCAGCAGTGAAAGCGTTGCGCAGGATACGCAGTATTTT.

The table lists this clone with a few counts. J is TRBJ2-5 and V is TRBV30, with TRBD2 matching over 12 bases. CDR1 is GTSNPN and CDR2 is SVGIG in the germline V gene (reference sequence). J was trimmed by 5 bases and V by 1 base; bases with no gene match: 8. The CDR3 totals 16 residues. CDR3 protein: CAWSGLAGGQLETQYF. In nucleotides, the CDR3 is TGTGCCTGGAGTGGGCTAGCGGGGGGGCAGTTGGAGACCCAGTACTTC.

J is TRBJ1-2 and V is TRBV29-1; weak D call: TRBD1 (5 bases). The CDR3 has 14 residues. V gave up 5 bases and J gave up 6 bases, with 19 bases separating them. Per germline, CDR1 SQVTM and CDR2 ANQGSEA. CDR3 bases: TGCAGCGTTAGGCCCCGGACAAGCGGGGATGGCTACACCTTC. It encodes CSVRPRTSGDGYTF.

The CDR3 sequence: CASSPRTGGTRRGNGELFF. CDR3 sequence (DNA): TGTGCCAGCAGCCCTCGGACAGGGGGAACGCGGAGGGGGAACGGGGAGCTGTTTTTT. The V call is TRBV3-1 (or the pseudogene TRBV3-2), the J call TRBJ2-2; TRBD1 aligns across 10 bases. With 4 bases clipped from V and 7 bases from J, the junction kept 18 bases outside the gene matches. CDR1 LGHDT and CDR2 YNNKEL come from the germline V gene (reference sequence). The CDR3 is made up of 19 amino acids.

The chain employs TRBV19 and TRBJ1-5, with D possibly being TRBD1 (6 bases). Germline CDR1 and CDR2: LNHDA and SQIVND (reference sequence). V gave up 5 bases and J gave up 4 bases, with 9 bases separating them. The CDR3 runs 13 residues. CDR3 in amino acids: CASSLQGNQPQHF. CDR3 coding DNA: TGTGCCAGTAGTCTCCAGGGGAATCAGCCCCAGCATTTT.

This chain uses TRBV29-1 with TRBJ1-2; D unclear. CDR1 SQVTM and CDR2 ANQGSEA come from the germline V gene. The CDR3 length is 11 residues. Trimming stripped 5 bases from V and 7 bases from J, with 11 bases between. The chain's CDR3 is CSVLVLFGYTF. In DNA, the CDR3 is TGCAGCGTTTTGGTACTTTTTGGCTACACCTTC.

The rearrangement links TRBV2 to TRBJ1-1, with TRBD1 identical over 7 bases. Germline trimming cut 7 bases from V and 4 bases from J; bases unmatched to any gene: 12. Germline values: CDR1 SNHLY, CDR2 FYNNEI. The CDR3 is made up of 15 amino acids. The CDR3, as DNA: TGTGCCAGCATCCTGGATGAGGGGGCGAGCACTGAAGCTTTCTTT. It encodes CASILDEGASTEAFF.

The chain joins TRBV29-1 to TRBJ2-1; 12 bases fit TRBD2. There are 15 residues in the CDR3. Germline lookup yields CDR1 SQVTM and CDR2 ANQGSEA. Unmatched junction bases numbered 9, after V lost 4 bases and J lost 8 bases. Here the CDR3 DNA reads TGCAGCGTTGGGCCTTCTAGCGGGGGGGGACATGAGCAGTTCTTC. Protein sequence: CSVGPSSGGGHEQFF.

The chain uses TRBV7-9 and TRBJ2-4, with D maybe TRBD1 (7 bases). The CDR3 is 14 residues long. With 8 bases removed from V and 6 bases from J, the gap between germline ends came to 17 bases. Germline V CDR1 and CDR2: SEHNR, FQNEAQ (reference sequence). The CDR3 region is CASSKLEGANIQYF. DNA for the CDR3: TGTGCCAGCTCGAAATTGGAGGGGGCAAACATTCAGTACTTC.

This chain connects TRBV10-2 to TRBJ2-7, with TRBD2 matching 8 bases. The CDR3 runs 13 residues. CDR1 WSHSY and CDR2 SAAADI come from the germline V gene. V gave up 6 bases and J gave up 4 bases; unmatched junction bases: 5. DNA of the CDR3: TGCGCCAGCAGGGCGGGGGGCGGATACGAGCAGTACTTC. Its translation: CASRAGGGYEQYF.

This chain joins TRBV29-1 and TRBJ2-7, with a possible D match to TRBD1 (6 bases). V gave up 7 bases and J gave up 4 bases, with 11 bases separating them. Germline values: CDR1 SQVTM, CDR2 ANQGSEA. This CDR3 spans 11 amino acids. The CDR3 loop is CSGRTEYEQYF. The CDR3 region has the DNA TGCAGCGGACGGACAGAATACGAGCAGTACTTC.

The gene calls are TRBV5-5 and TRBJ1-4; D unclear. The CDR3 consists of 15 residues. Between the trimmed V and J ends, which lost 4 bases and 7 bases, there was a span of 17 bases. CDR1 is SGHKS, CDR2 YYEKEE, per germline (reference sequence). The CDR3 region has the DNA TGTGCCAGCAGCCGGGGAGCGGGTAGCGTTGAAAAACTGTTTTTT. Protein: CASSRGAGSVEKLFF.

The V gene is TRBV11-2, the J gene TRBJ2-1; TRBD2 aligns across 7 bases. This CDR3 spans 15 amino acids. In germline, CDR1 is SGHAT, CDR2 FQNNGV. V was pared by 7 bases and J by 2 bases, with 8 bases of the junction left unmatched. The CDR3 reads CASNPSGSPYNEQFF. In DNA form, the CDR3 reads TGTGCCAGCAACCCTAGCGGTAGCCCCTACAATGAGCAGTTCTTC.

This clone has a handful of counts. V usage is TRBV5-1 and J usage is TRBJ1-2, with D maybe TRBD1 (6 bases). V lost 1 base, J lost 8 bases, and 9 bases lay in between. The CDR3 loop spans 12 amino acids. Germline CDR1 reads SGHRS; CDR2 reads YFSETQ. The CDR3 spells CASSLTDRGYTF. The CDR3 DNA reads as TGCGCCAGCAGCTTGACCGACAGGGGCTACACCTTC.

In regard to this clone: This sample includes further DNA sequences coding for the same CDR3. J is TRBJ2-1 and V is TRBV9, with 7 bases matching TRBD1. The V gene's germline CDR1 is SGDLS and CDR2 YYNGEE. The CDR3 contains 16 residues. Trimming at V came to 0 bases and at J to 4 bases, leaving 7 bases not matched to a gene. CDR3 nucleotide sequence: TGTGCCAGCAGCGTAGCCGAGGGGGCATCATACAATGAGCAGTTCTTC. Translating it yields CASSVAEGASYNEQFF.

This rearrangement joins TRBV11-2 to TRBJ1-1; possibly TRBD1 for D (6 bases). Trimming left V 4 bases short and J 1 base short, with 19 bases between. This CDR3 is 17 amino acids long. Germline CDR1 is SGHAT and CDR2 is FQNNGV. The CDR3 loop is CASSSLSGASTNTEAFF. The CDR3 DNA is TGTGCCAGCAGCTCACTTTCAGGGGCGAGCACGAACACTGAAGCTTTCTTT.

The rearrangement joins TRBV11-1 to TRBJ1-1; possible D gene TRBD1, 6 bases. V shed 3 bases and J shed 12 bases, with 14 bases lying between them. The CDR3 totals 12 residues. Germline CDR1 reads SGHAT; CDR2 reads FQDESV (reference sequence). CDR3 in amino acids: CASSLGAGATFF. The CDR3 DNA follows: TGTGCCAGCAGCTTGGGGGCAGGGGCGACTTTCTTT.

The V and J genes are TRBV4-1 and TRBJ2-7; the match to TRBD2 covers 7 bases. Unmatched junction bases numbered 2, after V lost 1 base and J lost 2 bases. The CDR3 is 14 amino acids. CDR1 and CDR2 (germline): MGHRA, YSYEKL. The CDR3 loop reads CASSQGAGAYEQYF. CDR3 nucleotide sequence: TGCGCCAGCAGCCAAGGGGCGGGGGCCTACGAGCAGTACTTC.

CDR3: CASSYSIGDTEAFF. The CDR3 region has the DNA TGTGCCAGCAGTTACTCGATTGGAGACACTGAAGCTTTCTTT. The J gene is TRBJ1-1, the V gene TRBV6-2 or TRBV6-3; no clear D. This CDR3 contains 14 residues. Germline values: CDR1 MNHEY, CDR2 SVGEGT. The germline V and J ends were trimmed by 0 bases and 3 bases, with 8 bases remaining between them.

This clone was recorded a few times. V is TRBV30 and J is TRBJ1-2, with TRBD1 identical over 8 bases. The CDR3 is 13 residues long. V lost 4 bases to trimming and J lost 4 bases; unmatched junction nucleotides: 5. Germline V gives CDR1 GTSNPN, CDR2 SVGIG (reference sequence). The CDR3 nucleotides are TGTGCCTGGACCGTGGACAGGGTCTATGGCTACACCTTC. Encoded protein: CAWTVDRVYGYTF.

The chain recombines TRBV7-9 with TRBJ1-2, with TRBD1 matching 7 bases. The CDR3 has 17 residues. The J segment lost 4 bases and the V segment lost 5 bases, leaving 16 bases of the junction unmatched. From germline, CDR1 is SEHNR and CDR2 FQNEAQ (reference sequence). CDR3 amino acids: CASSPRQGRNTIYGYTF. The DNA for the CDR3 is TGTGCCAGCAGCCCCCGACAGGGCCGTAATACTATCTATGGCTACACCTTC.

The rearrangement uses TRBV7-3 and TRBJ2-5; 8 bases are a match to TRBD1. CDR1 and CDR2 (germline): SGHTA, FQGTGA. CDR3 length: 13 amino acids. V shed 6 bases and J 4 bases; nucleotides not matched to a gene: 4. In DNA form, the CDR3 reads TGTGCCAGCAGTTTAGGACAGGGAGAGACCCAGTACTTC. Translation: CASSLGQGETQYF. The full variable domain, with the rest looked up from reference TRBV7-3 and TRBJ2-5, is GAGVSQTPSNKVTEKGKYVELRCDPISGHTALYWYRQSLGQGPEFLIYFQGTGAADDSGLPNDRFFAVRPEGSVSTLKIQRTERGDSAVYLCASSLGQGETQYFGPGTRLLVL.